One TCR beta chain is described in this entry. This entry is derived from a study of OX40 agonist ivuxolimab in advanced cancers. From germline, CDR1 is MNHEY and CDR2 SVGAGI. CDR3 size: 14 residues. The V segment lost 8 bases and the J segment 2 bases; nucleotides outside the gene matches: 9. TCRdb keeps only in-frame clones here, not all; method: immunoSEQ multiplex PCR. This sample has approximately 76,000 clones, with approximately 86% found just once. The source is an adult with an advanced solid tumor such as melanoma, head and neck, liver or kidney cancer. The chain recombines TRBV6-5 with TRBJ2-7, with 7 bases lining up with TRBD2. The sample was CD4+ or CD8+ T cells sorted from blood, taken in a trial of the OX40 agonist ivuxolimab. This CDR3 reads CASLRAGGAYEQYF. For the CDR3, the DNA is TGTGCCAGCCTCCGAGCTGGGGGGGCCTACGAGCAGTACTTC.